In its sample, the clone carrying this T cell receptor beta chain was seen a few times. Antigen: not known. The sample belongs to a study of T-cell memory formation after mild COVID-19. Across the whole study: TCR clusters mostly belonged to single donors.

TCRdb analysed the 5' RACE reads with MiXCR anew, one entry per CDR3 protein. The data show about 320,000 distinct CDR3 sequences, 13% to 15% seen once. Study results and limitations: CD4+ contracting clones lay mainly in CM and EM, CD8+ ones in EMRA. Day 15 to 85 contracting clones showed balanced CD4/CD8; day 15 to 37 expanders favored CD4+. Pre-infection memory harbored some responding clones, suggesting cross-reactive memory joined.

The source is a young man who had mild COVID-19 (a few samples of this study predate the infection). Cell type and time point are not known. The sequenced material came from PBMCs or a T cell subset sorted from them (not recorded which).

CDR3 DNA: TGCGCCAGCAGCCAAGATACCCTGCGGGGCACAGATACGCAGTATTTT. Translating it yields CASSQDTLRGTDTQYF. This chain joins TRBV4-3 and TRBJ2-3; the D gene is possibly TRBD2 (5 bases). Trimming removed 0 bases from V and 1 base from J, with 11 bases in between. The CDR3 has 16 residues. The germline V gene encodes CDR1 LGHNA and CDR2 YSLEER.